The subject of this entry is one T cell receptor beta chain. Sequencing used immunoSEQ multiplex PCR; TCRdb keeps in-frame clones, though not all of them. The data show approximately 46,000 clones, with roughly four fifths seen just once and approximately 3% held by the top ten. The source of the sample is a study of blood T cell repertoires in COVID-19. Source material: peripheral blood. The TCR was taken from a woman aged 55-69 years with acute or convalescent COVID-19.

CDR3 amino acids: CSAIVRNEQFF. As DNA, the CDR3 is TGCAGTGCTATCGTCCGGAATGAGCAGTTCTTC. This chain connects TRBV20-1 to TRBJ2-1; D is ambiguous. The CDR3 has 11 amino acids. Per germline, CDR1 DFQATT and CDR2 SNEGSKA (reference sequence). The V end was cut by 4 bases, the J end by 7 bases, with 8 bases between.